Below, 30 T cell receptor beta chains from the same sample are listed, as sequenced in a study of cytomegalovirus exposure and HLA in healthy donors. Use of 60 Vbeta and 13 Jbeta primers characterized the PCR. The data were produced by immunoSEQ multiplex PCR, yet TCRdb's version contains in-frame clones alone and is incomplete. The sample records over 150,000 clones, around 81% being singletons. Sequences were obtained from PBMCs. The origin of the receptors is a woman aged 50 to 60 in good health and CMV-seronegative.

The chain uses TRBV28 and TRBJ2-7, with a tentative D call TRBD2 (6 bases). Germline assignment: CDR1 MDHEN and CDR2 SYDVKM. With 4 bases removed from V and 3 bases from J, the gap between germline ends came to 10 bases. The CDR3 runs 13 residues. CDR3 coding DNA: TGTGCCAGCAGTTCCGGGAGTATCTACGAGCAGTACTTC. Protein: CASSSGSIYEQYF.

The V and J genes are TRBV5-1 and TRBJ2-1; D is unclear. Per germline, CDR1 SGHRS and CDR2 YFSETQ. V dropped 3 bases and J dropped 2 bases, with 9 bases sitting between them. This CDR3 has 14 residues. The CDR3: CASSSLGPYNEQFF. CDR3 nucleotide sequence: TGCGCCAGCAGCTCCTTGGGCCCCTACAATGAGCAGTTCTTC. The full variable domain, its missing parts supplied by reference TRBV5-1 and TRBJ2-1, is KAGVTQTPRYLIKTRGQQVTLSCSPISGHRSVSWYQQTPGQGLQFLFEYFSETQRNKGNFPGRFSGRQFSNSRSEMNVSTLELGDSALYLCASSSLGPYNEQFFGPGTRLTVL.

CDR3 in amino acids: CASSSEQGYSNQPQHF. Here the CDR3 DNA reads TGTGCCAGCAGCTCCGAACAGGGGTATAGCAATCAGCCCCAGCATTTT. The chain carries TRBV7-6 and TRBJ1-5, with TRBD1 matching 7 bases. There are 16 residues in the CDR3. V was pared by 4 bases and J by 0 bases, with 6 bases of the junction left unmatched. The germline V gene encodes CDR1 SGHVS and CDR2 FNYEAQ.

CDR3 region: CASSLVDREAQPQHF. As DNA, the CDR3 is TGTGCCAGCAGCTTAGTAGACAGGGAGGCTCAGCCCCAGCATTTT. This chain joins TRBV7-8 and TRBJ1-5; TRBD1 matches at 7 bases. The CDR3 is made up of 15 amino acids. Germline V gene lookup returns CDR1 SGHVS and CDR2 FQNEAQ. V gave up 1 base and J gave up 6 bases; unmatched junction bases: 6.

The sample holds one count of this clone. This chain's CDR3 is CASRRTSGTSTDTQYF. In nucleotides, the CDR3 is TGTGCCAGCAGGAGGACTAGCGGGACTAGCACAGATACGCAGTATTTT. This rearrangement joins TRBV2 to TRBJ2-3, with 12 bases identical to TRBD2. The CDR3 sequence is 16 residues long. The germline V gene encodes CDR1 SNHLY and CDR2 FYNNEI. V lost 6 bases to trimming and J lost 0 bases; unmatched junction nucleotides: 4.

This chain connects TRBV29-1 to TRBJ2-1; 7 bases fit TRBD2. The germline CDR1 and CDR2 sequences are SQVTM and ANQGSEA. This CDR3 contains 11 residues. The V gene end was trimmed by 6 bases and the J gene end by 7 bases; junction bases not matched to a gene: 3. CDR3: CSVDGRNEQFF. The CDR3 DNA sequence: TGCAGCGTGGACGGGAGGAATGAGCAGTTCTTC.

The genes are TRBV7-9 and TRBJ2-2, with D hard to call. The CDR3 has 14 residues. V was shortened by 1 base and J by 2 bases, with 5 bases between the two germline ends. Germline lookup yields CDR1 SEHNR and CDR2 FQNEAQ (reference sequence). CDR3 amino acids: CASSLVYNTGELFF. Here the CDR3 DNA reads TGTGCCAGCAGCTTAGTATATAACACCGGGGAGCTGTTTTTT.

This sequence joins TRBV7-3 and TRBJ2-7, with D perhaps TRBD2 (6 bases). The V gene's germline CDR1 is SGHTA and CDR2 FQGTGA. V was shortened by 5 bases and J by 0 bases, with 14 bases between the two germline ends. The CDR3 has 15 residues. CDR3 region: CASSLLPGDSYEQYF. The CDR3, as DNA: TGTGCCAGCAGCCTCCTACCGGGGGACTCCTACGAGCAGTACTTC.

The rearrangement joins TRBV27 to TRBJ1-6; 12 nucleotides match TRBD1. The CDR3 length is 19 residues. V was pared by 3 bases and J by 5 bases, with 11 bases of the junction left unmatched. The germline V gene has CDR1 MNHEY and CDR2 SMNVEV (reference sequence). The CDR3: CASSFRDRGPRNNNSPLHF. CDR3 sequence (DNA): TGTGCCAGCAGTTTCCGGGACAGGGGGCCTCGGAACAATAATTCACCCCTCCACTTT.

This chain links TRBV28 with TRBJ2-5; tentative D call: TRBD2 (5 bases). The J call may be incorrect, as the DNA end agrees better with TRBJ2-7. The CDR3 has 15 amino acids. The germline V gene has CDR1 MDHEN and CDR2 SYDVKM. The CDR3 reads CASSFTGSLVYEQYF. CDR3 coding DNA: TGTGCCAGCAGTTTCACGGGATCTCTGGTATACGAGCAGTACTTC.

The chain uses TRBV6-6 and TRBJ2-2; D unclear. Germline CDR1 and CDR2: MNHNY and SVGAGI (reference sequence). V lost 6 bases and J lost 0, with 5 bases in between. This CDR3 spans 13 amino acids. The DNA for the CDR3 is TGTGCCAGCAGGGGCTCGAACACCGGGGAGCTGTTTTTT. It yields the protein CASRGSNTGELFF.

This clone was observed a single time. The chain employs TRBV19 and TRBJ1-2; weak D call: TRBD1 (5 bases). V lost 3 bases and J 6 bases, leaving 35 bases between the germline ends. From germline, CDR1 is LNHDA and CDR2 SQIVND (reference sequence). The CDR3 contains 21 residues. The CDR3 DNA reads as TGTGCCAGTAGTATCAGGTCTTGGGTCGGGGCCACCATAAGCGGGGGTGATGGCTACACCTTC. Its translation is CASSIRSWVGATISGGDGYTF. Variable domain in full (rest from reference TRBV19 and TRBJ1-2): DGGITQSPKYLFRKEGQNVTLSCEQNLNHDAMYWYRQDPGQGLRLIYYSQIVNDFQKGDIAEGYSVSREKKESFPLTVTSAQKNPTAFYLCASSIRSWVGATISGGDGYTFGSGTRLTVV.

This chain uses TRBV29-1 with TRBJ2-7; tentatively, D is TRBD2 (5 bases). Germline V gene sequence: CDR1 SQVTM, CDR2 ANQGSEA. The CDR3 has 11 amino acids. Trimming took 6 bases from V and 4 from J, leaving 10 bases between them. The CDR3 region has the DNA TGCAGCGTCGGGATGTCATACGAGCAGTACTTC. Protein product: CSVGMSYEQYF.

The CDR3 DNA is TGTGCCACCAGCGGGCGCAGGGGGCTGGGTCAGCCCCAGCATTTT. It codes for CATSGRRGLGQPQHF. The rearrangement uses TRBV15 and TRBJ1-5, with 8 bases fitting TRBD1. CDR3 length equals 15 residues. V was clipped by 5 bases and J by 6 bases; unmatched bases: 9. From germline, CDR1 is LNHNV and CDR2 YYDKDF (reference sequence). Combining the CDR3 with reference TRBV15 and TRBJ1-5 gives the whole variable domain DAMVIQNPRYQVTQFGKPVTLSCSQTLNHNVMYWYQQKSSQAPKLLFHYYDKDFNNEADTPDNFQSRRPNTSFCFLDIRSPGLGDTAMYLCATSGRRGLGQPQHFGDGTRLSIL.

This clone appeared a few times. CDR3 amino acids: CASSPKARGSSYNEQFF. In nucleotides, the CDR3 is TGTGCCAGCTCACCAAAGGCGCGGGGCAGCTCCTACAATGAGCAGTTCTTC. The rearrangement links TRBV18 to TRBJ2-1, with TRBD2 as a possible D gene (6 bases). The germline V gene has CDR1 KGHSH and CDR2 LQKENI. There are 17 residues in the CDR3. V was cut by 2 bases and J by 0 bases, with 14 bases left in between.

The chain employs TRBV7-2 and TRBJ1-2, with D uncertain. V was trimmed by 6 bases and J by 7 bases, leaving 15 bases between them. Germline V gives CDR1 SGHTA, CDR2 FQGNSA. The CDR3 totals 13 residues. CDR3 sequence (DNA): TGTGCCAGCAGTCGCGAGCATCGTTTTGGCTACACCTTC. Encoded protein: CASSREHRFGYTF.

This clone was recorded a few times. V and J are TRBV5-1 and TRBJ1-4; TRBD1 matches 9 bases. Per the germline V gene, CDR1 is SGHRS and CDR2 is YFSETQ. The CDR3 is made up of 15 amino acids. V dropped 1 base and J dropped 8; count of bases not matched to a gene: 6. The CDR3 here is CASSLIGTGREKLFF. The CDR3 nucleotides are TGCGCCAGCAGCTTGATCGGGACAGGGCGCGAAAAACTGTTTTTT.

The chain has TRBV9 and TRBJ2-1, with TRBD2 matching over 11 bases. V shed 3 bases, J shed 6 bases, and the junction held 5 bases outside the gene matches. Germline assignment: CDR1 SGDLS and CDR2 YYNGEE. This CDR3 is 15 amino acids long. The CDR3 reads CASSDLAGGRNEQFF. In nucleotides, the CDR3 is TGTGCCAGCAGCGATCTAGCGGGAGGCCGCAATGAGCAGTTCTTC.

The V gene is TRBV23-1, the J gene TRBJ2-6; 11 bases align to TRBD2. TRBV23-1 falls under the ORF class, with uncertain function. V gave up 2 bases and J gave up 0 bases; unmatched junction bases: 15. The CDR3 covers 22 residues. This CDR3 reads CASSQRKARRLAGSSGANVLTF. The CDR3 region has the DNA TGCGCCAGCAGTCAAAGGAAGGCACGAAGACTAGCGGGGAGCTCTGGGGCCAACGTCCTGACTTTC.

Details on this clone: Other DNA sequences in this specimen translate into the identical CDR3. The CDR3 loop is CASSVGRDTQYF. DNA for the CDR3: TGTGCCAGCAGCGTAGGGAGGGATACGCAGTATTTT. The chain recombines TRBV9 with TRBJ2-3, with D possibly TRBD2 on 5 matching bases. Per germline, CDR1 SGDLS and CDR2 YYNGEE. The CDR3 covers 12 residues. V was cut by 0 bases and J by 6 bases, with 5 bases left in between.

Here the CDR3 DNA reads TGTGCCAGCAGCTTACCCATTGGGACAGAGAAGAATGAGCAGTTCTTC. Its protein is CASSLPIGTEKNEQFF. The chain employs TRBV7-3 and TRBJ2-1, with 7 bases fitting TRBD1. The J segment lost 7 bases and the V segment lost 2 bases, leaving 11 bases of the junction unmatched. Germline V lookup: CDR1 SGHTA, CDR2 FQGTGA. The CDR3 totals 16 residues.

This clone has only a few counts. The gene calls are TRBV7-2 and TRBJ2-7, with D possibly TRBD2 on 5 matching bases. The germline V gene encodes CDR1 SGHTA and CDR2 FQGNSA. This CDR3 contains 14 residues. V was trimmed by 5 bases and J by 3 bases, leaving 14 bases between them. This CDR3 reads CASSIPGTNYEQYF. The DNA for the CDR3 is TGTGCCAGCAGCATACCGGGAACGAACTACGAGCAGTACTTC. The full variable domain, in which reference TRBV7-2 and TRBJ2-7 provide the parts outside the CDR3, is GAGVSQSPSNKVTEKGKDVELRCDPISGHTALYWYRQSLGQGLEFLIYFQGNSAPDKSGLPSDRFSAERTGGSVSTLTIQRTQQEDSAVYLCASSIPGTNYEQYFGPGTRLTVT.

The V call is TRBV7-2, the J call TRBJ1-5; 7 bases match TRBD1. With 6 bases clipped from V and 2 bases from J, the junction kept 7 bases outside the gene matches. CDR3 size: 15 residues. Germline assignment: CDR1 SGHTA and CDR2 FQGNSA. CDR3 protein: CASSRQGGGNQPQHF. DNA for the CDR3: TGTGCCAGCAGTCGACAGGGAGGAGGCAATCAGCCCCAGCATTTT.

This chain connects TRBV4-2 to TRBJ2-3; 10 nucleotides align to TRBD2. Germline trimming cut 0 bases from V and 2 bases from J; bases unmatched to any gene: 5. This CDR3 has 17 amino acids. Per germline, CDR1 LGHNA and CDR2 YNFKEQ. CDR3 protein: CASSQELLAGATDTQYF. The DNA for the CDR3 is TGTGCCAGCAGCCAAGAACTCCTAGCGGGAGCCACAGATACGCAGTATTTT.

The V gene is TRBV20-1, the J gene TRBJ1-4, with D unclear. In germline, CDR1 is DFQATT, CDR2 SNEGSKA (reference sequence). The CDR3 consists of 11 residues. Between the trimmed V and J ends, which lost 2 bases and 8 bases, there was a span of 6 bases. CDR3 in DNA: TGCAGTGCTAGATTACGGGAAAAACTGTTTTTT. Translating it yields CSARLREKLFF.

The rearrangement uses TRBV9 and TRBJ2-3; D is possibly TRBD1 (6 bases). CDR3 length: 15 residues. The V gene lost 4 bases and the J gene lost 1 base, with 13 bases spanning the gap. Germline CDR1 and CDR2: SGDLS and YYNGEE. The CDR3 reads CASSYKGERTDTQYF. The DNA for the CDR3 is TGTGCCAGCAGCTATAAGGGGGAACGCACAGATACGCAGTATTTT.

The CDR3, as DNA: TGTGCCAGCAGCGTAGGGATTCCAGGCACTGAAGCTTTCTTT. Its translation: CASSVGIPGTEAFF. This sequence joins TRBV9 and TRBJ1-1, with unresolved D. This CDR3 is built from 14 residues. Germline V gene lookup returns CDR1 SGDLS and CDR2 YYNGEE. Trimming stripped 0 bases from V and 4 bases from J, with 10 bases between.

The chain is built from TRBV4-3 and TRBJ2-2, with D unresolved. There are 13 residues in the CDR3. Between the trimmed V and J ends, which lost 0 bases and 6 bases, there was a span of 5 bases. CDR1 is LGHNA and CDR2 is YSLEER in the germline V gene. CDR3 sequence (DNA): TGCGCCAGCAGCCAAGACTCGTCCGGGGAGCTGTTTTTT. Amino acids: CASSQDSSGELFF.

V is TRBV27 and J is TRBJ2-7; 8 bases agree with TRBD1. Trimming at V came to 10 bases and at J to 6 bases, leaving 5 bases not matched to a gene. Germline V CDR1 and CDR2: MNHEY, SMNVEV (reference sequence). CDR3 length: 11 amino acids. The CDR3 DNA reads as TGTGCCATCGGACAGGGTGGCGAGCAGTACTTC. Amino acids: CAIGQGGEQYF.

This chain links TRBV20-1 with TRBJ2-1; perhaps TRBD1 as D (6 bases). This CDR3 is built from 11 residues. Germline-derived CDR1 and CDR2 are DFQATT and SNEGSKA (reference sequence). Trimming stripped 7 bases from V and 7 bases from J, with 11 bases between. Here the CDR3 reads CSGMRGNEQFF. CDR3 coding DNA: TGCAGTGGGATGAGGGGGAATGAGCAGTTCTTC.